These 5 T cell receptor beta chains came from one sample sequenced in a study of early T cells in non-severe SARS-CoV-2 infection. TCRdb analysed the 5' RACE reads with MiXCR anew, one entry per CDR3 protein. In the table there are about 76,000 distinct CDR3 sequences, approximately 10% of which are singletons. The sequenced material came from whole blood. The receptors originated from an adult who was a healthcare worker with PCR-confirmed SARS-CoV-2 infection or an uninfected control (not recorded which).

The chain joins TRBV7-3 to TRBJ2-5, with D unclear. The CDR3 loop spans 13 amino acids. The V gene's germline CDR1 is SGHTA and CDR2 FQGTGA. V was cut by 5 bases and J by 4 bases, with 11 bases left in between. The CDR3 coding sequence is TGTGCCAGCAGCCCTGGGGTTGCAGAGACCCAGTACTTC. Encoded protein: CASSPGVAETQYF.

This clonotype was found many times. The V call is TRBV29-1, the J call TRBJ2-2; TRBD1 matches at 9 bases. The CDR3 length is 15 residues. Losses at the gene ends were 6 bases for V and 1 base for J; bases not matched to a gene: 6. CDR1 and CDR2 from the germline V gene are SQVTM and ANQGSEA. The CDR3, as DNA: TGCAGCGTCCAAAGACAGGGGGGGAACACCGGGGAGCTGTTTTTT. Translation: CSVQRQGGNTGELFF.

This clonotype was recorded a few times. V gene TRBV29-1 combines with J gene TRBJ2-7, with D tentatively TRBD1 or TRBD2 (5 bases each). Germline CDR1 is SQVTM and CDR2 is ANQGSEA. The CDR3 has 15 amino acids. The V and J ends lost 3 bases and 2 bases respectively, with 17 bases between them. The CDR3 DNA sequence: TGCAGCGTTGAGGTCAACCCGGGACCAGCCTACGAGCAGTACTTC. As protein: CSVEVNPGPAYEQYF.

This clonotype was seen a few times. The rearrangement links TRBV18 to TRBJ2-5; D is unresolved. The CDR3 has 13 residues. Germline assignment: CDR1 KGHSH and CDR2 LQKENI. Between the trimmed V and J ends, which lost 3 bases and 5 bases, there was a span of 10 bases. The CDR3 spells CASSPGRRETQYF. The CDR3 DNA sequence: TGTGCCAGCTCACCCGGAAGAAGGGAGACCCAGTACTTC.

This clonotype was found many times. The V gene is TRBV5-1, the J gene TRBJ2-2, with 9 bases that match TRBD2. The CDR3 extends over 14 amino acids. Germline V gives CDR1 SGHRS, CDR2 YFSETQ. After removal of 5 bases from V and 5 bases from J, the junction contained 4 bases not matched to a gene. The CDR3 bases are TGCGCCAGCAGATCTAGCGGGATAACCGGGGAGCTGTTTTTT. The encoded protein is CASRSSGITGELFF.